The present T cell receptor (beta chain) was sequenced within a study of blood T cell repertoires in COVID-19. Overall study context: Samples of COVID-19 (acute and convalescent) were obtained from the United States, Italy and Spain. PBMCs, B-cell-depleted T cells, or T cells provided the cDNA or gDNA that made up the material.

Germline-derived CDR1 and CDR2 are SGDLS and YYNGEE. The CDR3 runs to 15 residues. With 0 bases removed from V and 3 bases from J, the gap between germline ends came to 13 bases. This clone was picked up one time. Different DNA sequences within this sample yield the same CDR3. In the authors' workflow: Estimated nucleated cell counts came from reference gene primer amplification. The method was immunoSEQ multiplex PCR; TCRdb's version includes in-frame clones alone and lacks a portion of them. The DNA was the basis for D and trimming; V, J and clone size are from that table. The sample has about 240,000 clones, around four fifths seen once.

The rearrangement links TRBV9 to TRBJ2-7, with D perhaps matching TRBD1 (6 bases). The source is a woman aged 55-70 years with active or convalescent COVID-19. Input material: peripheral blood. DNA of the CDR3: TGTGCCAGCAGCGTAGGGGGGCCAGAAGACTACGAGCAGTACTTC. Protein product: CASSVGGPEDYEQYF.